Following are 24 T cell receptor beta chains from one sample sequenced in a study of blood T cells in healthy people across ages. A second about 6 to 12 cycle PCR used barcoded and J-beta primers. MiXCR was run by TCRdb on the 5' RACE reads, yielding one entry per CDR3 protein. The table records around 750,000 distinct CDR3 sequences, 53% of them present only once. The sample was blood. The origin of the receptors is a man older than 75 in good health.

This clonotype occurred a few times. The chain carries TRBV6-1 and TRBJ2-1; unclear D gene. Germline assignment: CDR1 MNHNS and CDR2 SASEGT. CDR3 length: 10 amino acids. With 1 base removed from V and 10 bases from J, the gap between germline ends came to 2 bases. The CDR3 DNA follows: TGTGCCAGCAGTGAAGGCGAGCAGTTCTTC. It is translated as CASSEGEQFF.

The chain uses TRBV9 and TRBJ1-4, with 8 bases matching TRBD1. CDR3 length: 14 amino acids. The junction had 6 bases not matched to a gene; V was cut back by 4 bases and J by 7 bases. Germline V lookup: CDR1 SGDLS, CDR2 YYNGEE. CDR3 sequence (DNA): TGTGCCAGCAGCCCCGGACAGGGTGTTGAAAAACTGTTTTTT. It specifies CASSPGQGVEKLFF.

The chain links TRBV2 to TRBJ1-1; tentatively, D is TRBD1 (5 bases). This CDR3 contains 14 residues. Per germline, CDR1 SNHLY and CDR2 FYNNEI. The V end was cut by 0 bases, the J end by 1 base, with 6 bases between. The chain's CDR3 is CASSEAGQNTEAFF. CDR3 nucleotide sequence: TGTGCCAGCAGTGAAGCGGGGCAGAACACTGAAGCTTTCTTT.

The CDR3 DNA sequence: TGTGCCAGCAGTCCCGGGACTAGCGGACCTTCAAAGCAGTTCTTC. Translating gives CASSPGTSGPSKQFF. This sequence joins TRBV6-5 and TRBJ2-1; TRBD2 matches at 11 bases. With V trimmed by 5 bases and J by 11 bases, 11 bases remained unmatched. CDR3 length: 15 amino acids. The germline CDR1 and CDR2 sequences are MNHEY and SVGAGI.

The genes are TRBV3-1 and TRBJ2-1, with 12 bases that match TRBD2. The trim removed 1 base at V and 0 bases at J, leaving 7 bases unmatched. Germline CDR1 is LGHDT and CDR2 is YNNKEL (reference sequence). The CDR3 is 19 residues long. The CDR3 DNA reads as TGTGCCAGCAGCCAAGCGCTACTAGCGGGAGGCCTCTCCTACAATGAGCAGTTCTTC. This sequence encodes CASSQALLAGGLSYNEQFF.

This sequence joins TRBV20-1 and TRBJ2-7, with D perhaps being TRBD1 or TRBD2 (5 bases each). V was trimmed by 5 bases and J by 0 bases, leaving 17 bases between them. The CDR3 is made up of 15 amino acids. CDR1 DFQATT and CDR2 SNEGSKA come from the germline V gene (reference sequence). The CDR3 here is CSAALEVGPSYEQYF. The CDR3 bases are TGCAGTGCTGCACTAGAGGTGGGACCCTCCTACGAGCAGTACTTC.

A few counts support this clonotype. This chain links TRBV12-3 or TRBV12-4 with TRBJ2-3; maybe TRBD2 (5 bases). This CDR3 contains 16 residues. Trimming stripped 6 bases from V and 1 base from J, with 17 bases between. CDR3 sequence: CASSSEVARGTDTQYF. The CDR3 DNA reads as TGTGCCAGCAGCTCAGAAGTGGCGAGGGGCACAGATACGCAGTATTTT.

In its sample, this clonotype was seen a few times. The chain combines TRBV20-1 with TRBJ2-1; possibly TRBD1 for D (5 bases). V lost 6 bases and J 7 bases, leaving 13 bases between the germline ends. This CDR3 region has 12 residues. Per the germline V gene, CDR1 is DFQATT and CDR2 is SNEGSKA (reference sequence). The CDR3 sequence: CSAKIKGNEQFF. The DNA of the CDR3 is TGCAGTGCGAAAATTAAGGGGAATGAGCAGTTCTTC.

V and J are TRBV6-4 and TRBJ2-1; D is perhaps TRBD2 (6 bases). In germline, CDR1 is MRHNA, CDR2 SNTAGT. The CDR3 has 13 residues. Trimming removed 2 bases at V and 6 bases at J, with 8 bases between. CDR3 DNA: TGTGCCAGCAGTGACACCGGGGGCAATGAGCAGTTCTTC. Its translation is CASSDTGGNEQFF.

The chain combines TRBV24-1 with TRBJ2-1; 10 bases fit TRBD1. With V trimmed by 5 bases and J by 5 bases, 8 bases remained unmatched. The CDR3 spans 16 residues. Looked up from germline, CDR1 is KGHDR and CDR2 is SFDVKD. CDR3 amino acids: CATSGVGTGAHNEQFF. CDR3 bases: TGTGCCACCAGTGGGGTCGGGACAGGGGCCCACAATGAGCAGTTCTTC.

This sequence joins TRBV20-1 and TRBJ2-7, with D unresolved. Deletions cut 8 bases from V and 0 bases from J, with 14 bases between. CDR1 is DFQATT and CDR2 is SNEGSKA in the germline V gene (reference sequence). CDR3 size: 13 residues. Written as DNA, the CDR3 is TGCAGTACCATCGGACGGAACTCCTACGAGCAGTACTTC. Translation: CSTIGRNSYEQYF.

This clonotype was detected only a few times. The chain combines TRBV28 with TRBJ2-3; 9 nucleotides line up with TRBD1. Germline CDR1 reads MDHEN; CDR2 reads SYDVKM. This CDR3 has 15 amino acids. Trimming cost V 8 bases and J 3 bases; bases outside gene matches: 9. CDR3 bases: TGTGCCAGCCGCAACCGGGACAGGGCGACAGATACGCAGTATTTT. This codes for CASRNRDRATDTQYF.

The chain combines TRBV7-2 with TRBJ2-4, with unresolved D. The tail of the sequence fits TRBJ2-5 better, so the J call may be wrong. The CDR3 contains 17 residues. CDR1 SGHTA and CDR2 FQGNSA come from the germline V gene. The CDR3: CASSPVTSQGPQETQYF. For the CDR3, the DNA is TGTGCCAGCAGCCCAGTAACGAGTCAAGGGCCTCAAGAGACCCAGTACTTC.

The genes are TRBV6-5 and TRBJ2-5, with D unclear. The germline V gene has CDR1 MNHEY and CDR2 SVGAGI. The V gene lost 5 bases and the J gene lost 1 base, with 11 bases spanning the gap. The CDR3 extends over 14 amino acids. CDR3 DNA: TGTGCCAGCAGTCCTGATAGTCTCCAAGAGACCCAGTACTTC. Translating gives CASSPDSLQETQYF.

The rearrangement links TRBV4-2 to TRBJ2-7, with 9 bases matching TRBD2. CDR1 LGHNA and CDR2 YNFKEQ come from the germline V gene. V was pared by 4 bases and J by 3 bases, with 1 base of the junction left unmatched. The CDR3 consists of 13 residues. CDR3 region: CASSPAGGYEQYF. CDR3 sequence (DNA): TGTGCCAGCAGCCCAGCGGGGGGCTACGAGCAGTACTTC.

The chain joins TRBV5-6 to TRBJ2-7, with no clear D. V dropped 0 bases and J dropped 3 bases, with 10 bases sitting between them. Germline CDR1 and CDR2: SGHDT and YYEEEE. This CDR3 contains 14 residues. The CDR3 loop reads CASSLGRSVYEQYF. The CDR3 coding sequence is TGTGCCAGCAGCTTGGGTCGGTCAGTCTACGAGCAGTACTTC. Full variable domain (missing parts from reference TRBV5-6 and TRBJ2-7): DAGVTQSPTHLIKTRGQQVTLRCSPKSGHDTVSWYQQALGQGPQFIFQYYEEEERQRGNFPDRFSGHQFPNYSSELNVNALLLGDSALYLCASSLGRSVYEQYFGPGTRLTVT.

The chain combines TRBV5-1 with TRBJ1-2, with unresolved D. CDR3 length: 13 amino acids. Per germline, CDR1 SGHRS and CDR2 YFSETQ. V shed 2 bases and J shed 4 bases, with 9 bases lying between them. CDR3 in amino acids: CASSFEVFYGYTF. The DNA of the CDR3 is TGCGCCAGCAGCTTCGAGGTTTTCTATGGCTACACCTTC.

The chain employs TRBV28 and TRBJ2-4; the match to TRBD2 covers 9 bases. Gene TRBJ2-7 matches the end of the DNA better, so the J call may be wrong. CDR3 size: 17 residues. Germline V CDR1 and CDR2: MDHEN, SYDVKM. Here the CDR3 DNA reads TGTGCCAGCAGTACTTCAGTCCGCGGGAGGGGCGGGAACGAGCAGTACTTC. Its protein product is CASSTSVRGRGGNEQYF.

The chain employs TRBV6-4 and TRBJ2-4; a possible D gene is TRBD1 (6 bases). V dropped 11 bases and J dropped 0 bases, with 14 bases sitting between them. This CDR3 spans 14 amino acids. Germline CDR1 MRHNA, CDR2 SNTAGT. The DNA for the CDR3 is TGTGCCTCGAGGACAGCTATAGCCAAAAACATTCAGTACTTC. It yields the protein CASRTAIAKNIQYF.

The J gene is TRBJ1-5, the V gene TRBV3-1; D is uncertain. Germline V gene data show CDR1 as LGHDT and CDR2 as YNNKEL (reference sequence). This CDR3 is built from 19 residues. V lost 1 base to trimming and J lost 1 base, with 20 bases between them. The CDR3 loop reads CASSQGVGGGPLSNQPQHF. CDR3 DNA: TGTGCCAGCAGCCAAGGGGTGGGTGGCGGCCCATTGAGCAATCAGCCCCAGCATTTT.

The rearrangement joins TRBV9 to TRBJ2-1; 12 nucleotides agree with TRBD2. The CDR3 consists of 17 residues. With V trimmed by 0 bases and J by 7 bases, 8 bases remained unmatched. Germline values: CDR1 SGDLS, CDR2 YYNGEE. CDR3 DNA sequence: TGTGCCAGCAGCGTAGGTCTAGCGGGAGGGCCTTTGAATGAGCAGTTCTTC. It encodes CASSVGLAGGPLNEQFF.

The CDR3 is CASSRVGRRETQYF. The CDR3 nucleotides are TGTGCCAGCAGCCGTGTTGGGAGGAGGGAGACCCAGTACTTC. The V gene is TRBV7-8, the J gene TRBJ2-4, with D perhaps matching TRBD2 (6 bases). The DNA end lines up better with TRBJ2-5; the J call may be wrong. Germline CDR1 reads SGHVS; CDR2 reads FQNEAQ. This CDR3 spans 14 amino acids.

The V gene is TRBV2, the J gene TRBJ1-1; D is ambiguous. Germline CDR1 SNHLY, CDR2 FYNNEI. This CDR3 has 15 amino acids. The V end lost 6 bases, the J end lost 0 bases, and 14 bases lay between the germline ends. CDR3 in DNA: TGTGCCAGCAGCCCTTCAGGTGGGATGAACACTGAAGCTTTCTTT. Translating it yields CASSPSGGMNTEAFF.

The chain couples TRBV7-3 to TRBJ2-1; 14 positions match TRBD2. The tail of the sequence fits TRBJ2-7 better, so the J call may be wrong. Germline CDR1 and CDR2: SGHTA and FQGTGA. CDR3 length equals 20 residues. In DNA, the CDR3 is TGTGCCAGCAGTCCAATCGGGACTAGCGGGAGAGGTGGGGGCTACAATGAGCAGTACTTC. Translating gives CASSPIGTSGRGGGYNEQYF.